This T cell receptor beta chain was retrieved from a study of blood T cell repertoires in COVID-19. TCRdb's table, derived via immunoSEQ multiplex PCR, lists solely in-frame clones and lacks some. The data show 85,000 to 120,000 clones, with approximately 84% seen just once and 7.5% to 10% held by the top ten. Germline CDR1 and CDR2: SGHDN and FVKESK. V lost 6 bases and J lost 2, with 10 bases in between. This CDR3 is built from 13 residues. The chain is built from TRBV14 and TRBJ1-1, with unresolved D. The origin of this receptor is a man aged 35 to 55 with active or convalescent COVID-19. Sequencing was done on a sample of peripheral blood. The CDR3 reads CASRNPGNTEAFF. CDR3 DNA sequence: TGTGCCAGCAGGAATCCGGGAAACACTGAAGCTTTCTTT.